What follows are 8 T cell receptor beta chains derived from one specimen sequenced in a study of shared clonotypes between healthy human individuals. The data were produced by immunoSEQ multiplex PCR, yet TCRdb's version contains in-frame clones alone and is incomplete. The table lists 450,000 to 500,000 clones, around 78% of them singletons. Sequenced material: PBMCs. These receptors were taken from a woman aged 40 to 49 in good health. Some clones in this sample may be carry-over from other donors' samples.

The gene calls are TRBV5-4 and TRBJ1-2; D not resolved. Trimming pared 0 bases from V and 7 bases from J, leaving 22 bases between. This CDR3 spans 17 amino acids. Germline V lookup: CDR1 SGHNT, CDR2 YYREEE (reference sequence). CDR3 loop: CASSLGGSSAKDRGYTF. CDR3 nucleotide sequence: TGTGCCAGCAGCTTGGGGGGTTCTAGCGCCAAGGATCGTGGCTACACCTTC.

This chain connects TRBV6-5 to TRBJ2-1; D is unresolved. Germline CDR1 is MNHEY and CDR2 is SVGAGI. Deletions cut 3 bases from V and 2 bases from J, with 11 bases between. This CDR3 comprises 15 residues. Here the CDR3 DNA reads TGTGCCAGCAGTTATCAAATGGCAGCCTACAATGAGCAGTTCTTC. This sequence encodes CASSYQMAAYNEQFF.

The rearrangement uses TRBV27 and TRBJ2-4; no clear D gene. The CDR3 consists of 12 residues. Germline V lookup: CDR1 MNHEY, CDR2 SMNVEV (reference sequence). Trimming left V 3 bases short and J 2 bases short, with 2 bases between. The CDR3 DNA sequence: TGTGCCAGCAGTTTGTCCAAAAACATTCAGTACTTC. Translating it yields CASSLSKNIQYF.

This chain joins TRBV5-1 and TRBJ2-3; D is unresolved. The V end was cut by 0 bases, the J end by 0 bases, with 14 bases between. Germline V gene data show CDR1 as SGHRS and CDR2 as YFSETQ. This CDR3 region has 17 residues. The CDR3 DNA follows: TGCGCCAGCAGCTTGGGGGCTGGTGGAGCTAGCACAGATACGCAGTATTTT. Amino acids: CASSLGAGGASTDTQYF.

The rearrangement joins TRBV2 to TRBJ2-1, with D maybe TRBD2 (6 bases). V was clipped by 0 bases and J by 7 bases, with 22 bases between them. The CDR3 is made up of 18 amino acids. CDR1 and CDR2 from the germline V gene are SNHLY and FYNNEI. CDR3 region: CASSEALWRRRETNEQFF. For the CDR3, the DNA is TGTGCCAGCAGTGAAGCGCTCTGGAGAAGGAGGGAGACGAATGAGCAGTTCTTC.

The chain has TRBV28 and TRBJ2-7, with 11 bases lining up with TRBD2. With 6 bases clipped from V and 5 bases from J, the junction kept 12 bases outside the gene matches. The CDR3 has 16 residues. Germline assignment: CDR1 MDHEN and CDR2 SYDVKM. The chain's CDR3 is CASSGPSGRSWDEQYF. The CDR3 nucleotides are TGTGCCAGCAGCGGACCTAGCGGGAGGTCCTGGGACGAGCAGTACTTC. The whole variable domain, filled in from reference TRBV28 and TRBJ2-7, reads DVKVTQSSRYLVKRTGEKVFLECVQDMDHENMFWYRQDPGLGLRLIYFSYDVKMKEKGDIPEGYSVSREKKERFSLILESASTNQTSMYLCASSGPSGRSWDEQYFGPGTRLTVT.

The chain is built from TRBV7-8 and TRBJ2-6; no reliable D call. Trimming removed 1 base from V and 4 bases from J, with 5 bases in between. There are 14 residues in the CDR3. Germline V lookup: CDR1 SGHVS, CDR2 FQNEAQ. Written as DNA, the CDR3 is TGTGCCAGCAGCTTAGAGACCGGGGCCAACGTCCTGACTTTC. This sequence encodes CASSLETGANVLTF. Complete variable domain (other parts from reference TRBV7-8 and TRBJ2-6): GAGVSQSPRYKVAKRGQDVALRCDPISGHVSLFWYQQALGQGPEFLTYFQNEAQLDKSGLPSDRFFAERPEGSVSTLKIQRTQQEDSAVYLCASSLETGANVLTFGAGSRLTVL.

About this clone itself: It is likely a read error, because the conserved phenylalanine at the end of the CDR3 is missing. The chain combines TRBV7-9 with TRBJ2-7; D uncertain. The germline V and J ends were trimmed by 0 bases and 7 bases, with 7 bases remaining between them. CDR3 length: 12 residues. Germline V CDR1 and CDR2: SEHNR, FQNEAQ (reference sequence). The CDR3 is CASSLAAAEQYL. The CDR3 DNA is TGTGCCAGCAGCTTAGCGGCCGCGGAGCAGTACCTC.